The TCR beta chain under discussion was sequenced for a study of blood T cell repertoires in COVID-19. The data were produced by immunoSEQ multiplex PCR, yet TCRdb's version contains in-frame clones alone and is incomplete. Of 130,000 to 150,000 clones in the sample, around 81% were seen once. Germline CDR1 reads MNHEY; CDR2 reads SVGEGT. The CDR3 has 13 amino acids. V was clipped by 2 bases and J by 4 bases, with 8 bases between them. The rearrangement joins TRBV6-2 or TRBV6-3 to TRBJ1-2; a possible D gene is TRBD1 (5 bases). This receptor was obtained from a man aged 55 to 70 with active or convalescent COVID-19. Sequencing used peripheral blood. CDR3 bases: TGTGCCAGCAGTTACATCCAGGGCTATGGCTACACCTTC. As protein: CASSYIQGYGYTF.